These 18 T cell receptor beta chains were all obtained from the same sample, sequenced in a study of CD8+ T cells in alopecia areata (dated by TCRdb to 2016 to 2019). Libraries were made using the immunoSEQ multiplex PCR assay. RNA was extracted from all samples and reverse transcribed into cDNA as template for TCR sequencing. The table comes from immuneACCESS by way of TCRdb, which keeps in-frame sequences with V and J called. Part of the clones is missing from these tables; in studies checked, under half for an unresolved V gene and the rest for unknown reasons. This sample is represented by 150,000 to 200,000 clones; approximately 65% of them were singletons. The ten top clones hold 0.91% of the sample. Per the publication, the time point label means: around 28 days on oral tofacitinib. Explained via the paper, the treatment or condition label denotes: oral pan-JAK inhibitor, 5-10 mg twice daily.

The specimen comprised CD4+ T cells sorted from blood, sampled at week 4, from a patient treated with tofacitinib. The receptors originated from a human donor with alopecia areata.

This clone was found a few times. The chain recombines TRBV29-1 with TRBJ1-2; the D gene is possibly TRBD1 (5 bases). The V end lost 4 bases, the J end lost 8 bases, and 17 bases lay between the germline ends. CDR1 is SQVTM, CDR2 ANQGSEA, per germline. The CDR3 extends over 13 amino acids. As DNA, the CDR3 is TGCAGCGTTGTTGCAGGGCCTGCGGGGGGCTACACCTTC. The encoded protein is CSVVAGPAGGYTF.

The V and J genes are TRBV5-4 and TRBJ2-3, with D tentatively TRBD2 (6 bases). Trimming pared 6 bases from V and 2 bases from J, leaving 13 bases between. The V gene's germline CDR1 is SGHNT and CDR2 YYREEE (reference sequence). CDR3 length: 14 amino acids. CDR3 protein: CASTLAHSTDTQYF. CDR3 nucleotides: TGTGCCAGCACTCTAGCGCATTCCACAGATACGCAGTATTTT.

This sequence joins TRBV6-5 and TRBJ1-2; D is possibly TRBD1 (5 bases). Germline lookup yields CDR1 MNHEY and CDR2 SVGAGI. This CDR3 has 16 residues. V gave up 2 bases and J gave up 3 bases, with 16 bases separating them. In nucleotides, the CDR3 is TGTGCCAGCAGTTACGAGAAGGGGTCCGGCGACTATGGCTACACCTTC. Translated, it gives CASSYEKGSGDYGYTF.

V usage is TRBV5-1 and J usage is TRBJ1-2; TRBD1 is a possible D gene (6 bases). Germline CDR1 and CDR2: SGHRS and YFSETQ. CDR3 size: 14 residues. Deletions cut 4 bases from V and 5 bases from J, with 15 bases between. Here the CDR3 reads CASSRAEGTYGYTF. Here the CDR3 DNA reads TGCGCCAGCAGCCGAGCGGAGGGGACATATGGCTACACCTTC.

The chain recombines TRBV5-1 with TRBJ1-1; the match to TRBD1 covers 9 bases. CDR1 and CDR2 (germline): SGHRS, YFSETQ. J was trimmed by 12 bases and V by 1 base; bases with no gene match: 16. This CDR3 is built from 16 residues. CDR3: CASSLRGNPGQGRTFF. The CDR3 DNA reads TGCGCCAGCAGCTTGAGGGGGAATCCGGGACAGGGACGGACTTTCTTT. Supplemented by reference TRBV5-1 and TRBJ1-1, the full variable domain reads KAGVTQTPRYLIKTRGQQVTLSCSPISGHRSVSWYQQTPGQGLQFLFEYFSETQRNKGNFPGRFSGRQFSNSRSEMNVSTLELGDSALYLCASSLRGNPGQGRTFFGQGTRLTVV.

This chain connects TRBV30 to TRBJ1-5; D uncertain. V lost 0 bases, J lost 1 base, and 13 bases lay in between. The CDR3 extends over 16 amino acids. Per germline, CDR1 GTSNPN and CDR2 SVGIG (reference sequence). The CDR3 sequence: CAWSVALGSSNQPQHF. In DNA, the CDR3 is TGTGCCTGGAGTGTAGCACTAGGGTCGAGCAATCAGCCCCAGCATTTT.

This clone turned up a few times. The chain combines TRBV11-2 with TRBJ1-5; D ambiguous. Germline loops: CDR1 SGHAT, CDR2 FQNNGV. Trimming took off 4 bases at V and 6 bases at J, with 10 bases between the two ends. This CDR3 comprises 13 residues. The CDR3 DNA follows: TGTGCCAGCAGCTCTCAGGATCGTCAGCCCCAGCATTTT. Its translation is CASSSQDRQPQHF.

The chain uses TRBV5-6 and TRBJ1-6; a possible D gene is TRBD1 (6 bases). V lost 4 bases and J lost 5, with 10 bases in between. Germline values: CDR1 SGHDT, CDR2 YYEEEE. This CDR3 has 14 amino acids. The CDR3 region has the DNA TGTGCCAGCAGCCGAGGACAGCATAATTCACCCCTCCACTTT. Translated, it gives CASSRGQHNSPLHF.

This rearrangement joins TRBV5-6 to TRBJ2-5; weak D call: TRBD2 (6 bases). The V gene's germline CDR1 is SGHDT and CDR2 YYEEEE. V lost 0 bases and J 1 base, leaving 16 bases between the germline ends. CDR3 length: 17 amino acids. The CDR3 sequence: CASSLARGAGSQETQYF. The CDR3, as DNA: TGTGCCAGCAGCTTGGCCAGAGGGGCGGGGTCCCAAGAGACCCAGTACTTC.

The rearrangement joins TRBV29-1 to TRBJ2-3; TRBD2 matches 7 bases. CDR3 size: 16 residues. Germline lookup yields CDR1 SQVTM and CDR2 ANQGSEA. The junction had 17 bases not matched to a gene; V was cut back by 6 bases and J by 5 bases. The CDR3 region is CSVRLAGPGGGDTQYF. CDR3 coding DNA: TGCAGCGTGCGACTAGCCGGCCCGGGTGGCGGAGATACGCAGTATTTT.

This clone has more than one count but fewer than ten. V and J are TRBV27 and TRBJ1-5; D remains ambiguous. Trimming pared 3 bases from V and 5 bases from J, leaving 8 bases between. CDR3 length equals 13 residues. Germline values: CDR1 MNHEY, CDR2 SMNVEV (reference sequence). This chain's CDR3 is CASSFTGDQPQHF. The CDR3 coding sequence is TGTGCCAGCAGTTTTACGGGCGATCAGCCCCAGCATTTT.

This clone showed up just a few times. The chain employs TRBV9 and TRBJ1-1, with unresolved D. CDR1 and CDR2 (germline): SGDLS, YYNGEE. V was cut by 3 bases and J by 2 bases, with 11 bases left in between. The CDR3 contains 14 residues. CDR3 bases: TGTGCCAGCAGCGCGAGTGGGGATAACACTGAAGCTTTCTTT. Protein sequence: CASSASGDNTEAFF.

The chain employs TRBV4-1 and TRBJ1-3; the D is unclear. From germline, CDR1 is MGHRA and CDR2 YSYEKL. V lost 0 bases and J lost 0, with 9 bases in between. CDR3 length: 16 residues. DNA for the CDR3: TGCGCCAGCAGCCAAGATTCGTGGATCTCTGGAAACACCATATATTTT. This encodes CASSQDSWISGNTIYF.

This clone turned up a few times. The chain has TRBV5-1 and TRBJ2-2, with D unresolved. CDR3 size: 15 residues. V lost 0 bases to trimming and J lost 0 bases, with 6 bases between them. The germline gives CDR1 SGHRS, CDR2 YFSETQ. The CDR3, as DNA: TGCGCCAGCAGCTTGGGACACTCGAACACCGGGGAGCTGTTTTTT. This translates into CASSLGHSNTGELFF.

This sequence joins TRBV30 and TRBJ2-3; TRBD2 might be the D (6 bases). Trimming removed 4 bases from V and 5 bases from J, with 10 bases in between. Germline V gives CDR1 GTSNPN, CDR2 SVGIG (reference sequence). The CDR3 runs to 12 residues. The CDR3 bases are TGTGCCTGGATCCGGGGGAGAGATACGCAGTATTTT. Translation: CAWIRGRDTQYF. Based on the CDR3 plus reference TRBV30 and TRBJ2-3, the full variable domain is SQTIHQWPATLVQPVGSPLSLECTVEGTSNPNLYWYRQAAGRGLQLLFYSVGIGQISSEVPQNLSASRPQDRQFILSSKKLLLSDSGFYLCAWIRGRDTQYFGPGTRLTVL.

CDR3 nucleotide sequence: TGCGCCAGCAGCCTCTGGACAGGACAGGGGGTTTCCAAAAACATTCAGTACTTC. Encoded protein: CASSLWTGQGVSKNIQYF. This chain connects TRBV5-1 to TRBJ2-4; the match to TRBD1 covers 10 bases. Germline V gene lookup returns CDR1 SGHRS and CDR2 YFSETQ. The CDR3 has 18 residues. The J segment lost 2 bases and the V segment lost 4 bases, leaving 12 bases of the junction unmatched. The variable domain in full, completed from reference TRBV5-1 and TRBJ2-4, reads KAGVTQTPRYLIKTRGQQVTLSCSPISGHRSVSWYQQTPGQGLQFLFEYFSETQRNKGNFPGRFSGRQFSNSRSEMNVSTLELGDSALYLCASSLWTGQGVSKNIQYFGAGTRLSVL.

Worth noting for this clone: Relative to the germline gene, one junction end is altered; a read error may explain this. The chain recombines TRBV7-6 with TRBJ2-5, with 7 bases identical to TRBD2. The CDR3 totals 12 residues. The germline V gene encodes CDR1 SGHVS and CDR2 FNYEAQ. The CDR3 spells CASSGGSGPGDF. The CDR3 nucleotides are TGTGCCAGCAGCGGGGGTAGCGGGCCCGGGGACTTC.

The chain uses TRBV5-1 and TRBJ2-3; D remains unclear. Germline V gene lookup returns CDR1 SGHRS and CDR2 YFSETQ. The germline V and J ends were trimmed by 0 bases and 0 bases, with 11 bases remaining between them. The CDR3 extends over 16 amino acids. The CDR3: CASSLVPKPSTDTQYF. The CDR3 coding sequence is TGCGCCAGCAGCTTGGTGCCCAAACCGAGCACAGATACGCAGTATTTT.